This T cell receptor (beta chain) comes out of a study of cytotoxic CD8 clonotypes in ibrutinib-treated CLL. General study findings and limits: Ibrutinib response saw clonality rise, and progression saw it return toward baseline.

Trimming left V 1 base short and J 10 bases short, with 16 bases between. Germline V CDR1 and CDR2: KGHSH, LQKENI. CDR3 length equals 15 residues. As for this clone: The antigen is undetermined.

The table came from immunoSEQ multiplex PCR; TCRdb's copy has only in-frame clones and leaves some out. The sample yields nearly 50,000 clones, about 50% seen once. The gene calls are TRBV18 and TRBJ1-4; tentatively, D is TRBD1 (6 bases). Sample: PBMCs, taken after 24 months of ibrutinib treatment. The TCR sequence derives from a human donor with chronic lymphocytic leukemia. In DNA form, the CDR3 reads TGTGCCAGCTCACCACGACAGGCGGGAGGGGTAAAACTGTTTTTT. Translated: CASSPRQAGGVKLFF. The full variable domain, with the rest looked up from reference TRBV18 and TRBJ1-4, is NAGVMQNPRHLVRRRGQEARLRCSPMKGHSHVYWYRQLPEEGLKFMVYLQKENIIDESGMPKERFSAEFPKEGPSILRIQQVVRGDSAAYFCASSPRQAGGVKLFFGSGTQLSVL.